A selection of T cell receptor beta chains follows, all from one sample in a study of T cell repertoires in cytomegalovirus infection. TCRdb re-analysed the reads in MiXCR, keeping a single row per CDR3 protein. The sample shows some 310,000 distinct CDR3 sequences, just under 25% of them seen only once. These receptors have no identified antigens. The sequenced sample was cultured PBMCs, obtained from culture after CMV antigen stimulation. Receptors originate from a human donor in good health (CMV status not recorded). Some clones in this sample may be carry-over from other donors' samples. CDR3s include the opening cysteine and the closing phenylalanine or tryptophan. D genes are given only for firm matches. The listing skips clone size in some rows; elsewhere it reads once, few, many or a size class.

clone_size | d_call | j_call | v_call | cdr3_aa | cdr3_nt
NA | TRBD2 | TRBJ2-7 | TRBV6-2/TRBV6-3 | CASRHGLAGAYEQYF | TGTGCCAGCAGACACGGACTAGCGGGAGCCTACGAGCAGTACTTC
NA | NA | TRBJ2-3 | TRBV28 | CASSVGGNTDTQYF | TGTGCCAGCAGCGTCGGGGGAAACACAGATACGCAGTATTTT
few | NA | TRBJ2-2 | TRBV5-1 | CASSTGTMGTGELFF | TGCGCCAGCAGCACCGGGACCATGGGGACCGGGGAGCTGTTTTTT
few | NA | TRBJ1-1 | TRBV27 | CASSLAQGRPTEAFF | TGTGCCAGCAGTTTAGCCCAGGGGCGCCCCACTGAAGCTTTCTTT
NA | NA | TRBJ2-5 | TRBV20-1 | CSARGETQYF | TGCAGTGCTAGAGGAGAGACCCAGTACTTC
NA | NA | TRBJ1-1 | TRBV7-3 | CASSKGDGRTEAFF | TGTGCCAGCAGTAAAGGGGATGGGCGCACTGAAGCTTTCTTT
few | TRBD2 | TRBJ2-3 | TRBV7-3 | CASSLSAGSGSFRHTDTQYF | TGTGCCAGCAGCTTATCAGCAGGTAGCGGGAGCTTTCGTCACACAGATACGCAGTATTTT
few | TRBD1 | TRBJ1-3 | TRBV19 | CASSKLIGSDRVGGNTIYF | TGTGCCAGTAGTAAGCTCATTGGTTCCGACAGGGTAGGTGGAAACACCATATATTTT
NA | TRBD1 | TRBJ1-2 | TRBV6-1 | CASSLTKTGSGYTF | TGTGCCAGCAGTCTTACAAAGACAGGGTCGGGCTACACCTTC
NA | NA | TRBJ1-2 | TRBV7-2 | CASSLSWEKRGYTF | TGTGCCAGCAGCTTATCTTGGGAGAAGAGAGGCTACACCTTC
few | NA | TRBJ1-5 | TRBV9 | CASSVDGGRQPQHF | TGTGCCAGCAGCGTTGACGGGGGACGTCAGCCCCAGCATTTT
NA | TRBD1 | TRBJ1-5 | TRBV7-8 | CASSLGGGKEPQHF | TGTGCCAGCAGCTTAGGAGGGGGCAAGGAGCCCCAGCATTTT
few | NA | TRBJ2-5 | TRBV10-3 | CAISGTNQETQYF | TGTGCCATCAGTGGGACTAACCAAGAGACCCAGTACTTC
NA | NA | TRBJ2-5 | TRBV19 | CASSQMGTQYF | TGTGCCAGTAGTCAAATGGGTACCCAGTACTTC
NA | NA | TRBJ2-3 | TRBV11-3 | CASSLFGSDTQYF | TGTGCCAGCAGCTTATTTGGTTCAGATACGCAGTATTTT
NA | NA | TRBJ1-3 | TRBV18 | CASSPFGEGRSGNTIYF | TGTGCCAGCTCACCCTTCGGGGAGGGACGCTCTGGAAACACCATATATTTT
NA | NA | TRBJ2-3 | TRBV6-1 | CASKAENSDTQYF | TGTGCCAGCAAAGCAGAAAACTCAGATACGCAGTATTTT
NA | NA | TRBJ2-1 | TRBV6-5 | CASLNLGEQFF | TGTGCCAGCCTGAACCTGGGGGAGCAGTTCTTC
few | NA | TRBJ1-3 | TRBV19 | CASSGRADVSGNTIYF | TGTGCCAGTAGCGGTCGGGCCGACGTCTCTGGAAACACCATATATTTT
NA | TRBD1 | TRBJ1-1 | TRBV6-2/TRBV6-3 | CASSYRSAGQGRGTEAFF | TGTGCCAGCAGTTACCGGTCGGCGGGACAGGGGCGCGGCACTGAAGCTTTCTTT
few | NA | TRBJ2-1 | TRBV7-3 | CASSLEGGYSYNEQFF | TGTGCCAGCAGCTTAGAAGGCGGATACTCCTACAATGAGCAGTTCTTC
few | TRBD2 | TRBJ2-7 | TRBV12-3/TRBV12-4 | CASSLPGLAGGREQYF | TGTGCCAGCAGTCTCCCGGGACTAGCGGGAGGTAGGGAGCAGTACTTC
NA | TRBD2 | TRBJ2-3 | TRBV7-2 | CASSWQGLAGADTQYF | TGTGCCAGCAGCTGGCAGGGACTAGCGGGAGCGGATACGCAGTATTTT
few | TRBD2 | TRBJ2-5 | TRBV7-3 | CASSLWTSGIGETQYF | TGTGCCAGCAGCCTCTGGACTAGCGGGATTGGAGAGACCCAGTACTTC
NA | NA | TRBJ1-1 | TRBV2 | CASSEVDTEAFF | TGTGCCAGCAGTGAAGTGGACACTGAAGCTTTCTTT
few | NA | TRBJ1-5 | TRBV5-6 | CASSLWGRGDQPQHF | TGTGCCAGCAGCTTGTGGGGGCGCGGGGATCAGCCCCAGCATTTT
NA | NA | TRBJ2-4 | TRBV7-2 | CASSPILAIKNIQYF | TGTGCCAGCAGTCCCATTCTAGCGATCAAAAACATTCAGTACTTC
NA | TRBD2 | TRBJ2-1 | TRBV5-1 | CASSLYLSGGEQFF | TGCGCCAGCAGCTTGTATCTTAGCGGGGGCGAGCAGTTCTTC
many | NA | TRBJ1-2 | TRBV9 | CASSVGATGSRGYTF | TGTGCCAGCAGCGTAGGCGCGACAGGTAGCCGTGGCTACACCTTC
few | NA | TRBJ1-1 | TRBV19 | CASREGNTEAFF | TGTGCCAGCAGGGAGGGGAACACTGAAGCTTTCTTT
many | NA | TRBJ2-7 | TRBV7-2 | CASSPRSWGEQYF | TGTGCCAGCAGCCCCCGATCCTGGGGCGAGCAGTACTTC
many | TRBD2 | TRBJ2-1 | TRBV20-1 | CSAAGGGDEQFF | TGCAGTGCTGCGGGAGGAGGGGATGAGCAGTTCTTC
few | TRBD2 | TRBJ2-1 | TRBV7-9 | CASSLASPAGGYNEQFF | TGTGCCAGCAGCTTAGCATCCCCAGCGGGAGGTTACAATGAGCAGTTCTTC
few | NA | TRBJ2-1 | TRBV7-3 | CASNPGGGGSGEQFF | TGTGCCAGCAACCCAGGGGGAGGGGGGTCAGGTGAGCAGTTCTTC
few | TRBD2 | TRBJ2-2 | TRBV7-9 | CASRVGLAGGTGELFF | TGTGCCAGCAGAGTCGGACTAGCGGGGGGCACCGGGGAGCTGTTTTTT
few | TRBD1 | TRBJ2-7 | TRBV28 | CASSFQGARRLSYEQYF | TGTGCCAGCAGTTTCCAGGGGGCGAGGCGCCTATCCTACGAGCAGTACTTC
NA | TRBD1 | TRBJ1-2 | TRBV4-1 | CASSQGTGTGENYGYTF | TGCGCCAGCAGCCAGGGGACCGGGACAGGCGAAAACTATGGCTACACCTTC
few | TRBD2 | TRBJ2-1 | TRBV10-3 | CAISVVSGRQNEQFF | TGTGCCATCAGTGTAGTTAGCGGGAGACAAAATGAGCAGTTCTTC
many | TRBD2 | TRBJ2-3 | TRBV5-4 | CASSLSGLAFTDTQYF | TGTGCCAGCAGCTTGTCTGGACTAGCATTCACAGATACGCAGTATTTT
many | NA | TRBJ1-5 | TRBV7-2 | CASSPFEGGNQPQHF | TGTGCCAGCAGCCCTTTCGAGGGTGGCAATCAGCCCCAGCATTTT
few | TRBD2 | TRBJ2-1 | TRBV6-2/TRBV6-3 | CASSYPGLAGGPGYNEQFF | TGTGCCAGCAGTTACCCTGGACTAGCGGGAGGGCCGGGTTACAATGAGCAGTTCTTC
NA | TRBD2 | TRBJ2-1 | TRBV12-3/TRBV12-4 | CASSLDKRENYEQFF | TGTGCCAGCAGTTTAGACAAGCGGGAGAACTATGAGCAGTTCTTC
many | TRBD1 | TRBJ1-2 | TRBV7-2 | CASSPRQGSIYGYTF | TGTGCCAGCAGCCCCCGACAGGGCTCGATCTATGGCTACACCTTC
few | NA | TRBJ1-2 | TRBV7-8 | CASSPRGGPLHYGYTF | TGTGCCAGCAGCCCACGGGGGGGCCCCTTACACTATGGCTACACCTTC
NA | NA | TRBJ2-5 | TRBV11-2 | CASSLHGSGGETQYF | TGTGCCAGCAGCTTACACGGGAGTGGGGGGGAGACCCAGTACTTC
NA | NA | TRBJ2-1 | TRBV6-2/TRBV6-3 | CASSSFRYEQFF | TGTGCCAGCAGCTCGTTTAGGTATGAGCAGTTCTTC
NA | TRBD2 | TRBJ2-4 | TRBV6-5 | CASRTAGDVQYF | TGTGCCAGCAGAACAGCGGGAGATGTACAGTACTTC
NA | NA | TRBJ1-3 | TRBV7-8 | CASSLSRTEHNPKGNTIYF | TGTGCCAGCAGCTTAAGTAGGACAGAACATAACCCCAAGGGAAACACCATATATTTT
NA | NA | TRBJ1-1 | TRBV30 | CAWSSWGGGKNTEAFF | TGTGCCTGGAGTTCCTGGGGCGGTGGGAAGAACACTGAAGCTTTCTTT
few | NA | TRBJ1-6 | TRBV11-2 | CASSPGPRNSPLHF | TGTGCCAGCAGCCCGGGACCCCGGAATTCACCCCTCCACTTT
NA | TRBD1 | TRBJ1-2 | TRBV6-6 | CASSYSAGQGFSGYTF | TGTGCCAGCAGTTACTCGGCGGGACAGGGTTTTTCTGGCTACACCTTC
many | TRBD2 | TRBJ2-1 | TRBV7-8 | CASSSYPGVGGLYNEQFF | TGTGCCAGCAGCTCCTACCCTGGCGTGGGAGGGCTTTACAATGAGCAGTTCTTC
few | TRBD2 | TRBJ2-5 | TRBV6-1 | CASSEGLAGVGETQYF | TGTGCCAGCAGTGAGGGGCTAGCGGGAGTGGGGGAGACCCAGTACTTC
few | NA | TRBJ1-1 | TRBV12-3/TRBV12-4 | CASSLRDTGEIGAFF | TGTGCCAGCAGTTTGAGGGATACGGGGGAAATAGGAGCTTTCTTT
NA | TRBD2 | TRBJ2-4 | TRBV15 | CATSRDRSGGPKNIQYF | TGTGCCACCAGCAGAGACAGATCGGGGGGGCCCAAAAACATTCAGTACTTC
NA | NA | TRBJ2-3 | TRBV7-9 | CASRPVAEDTQYF | TGTGCCAGCAGACCCGTGGCAGAAGATACGCAGTATTTT